The sequence of this TCR beta chain was determined in a study of cytomegalovirus exposure and HLA in healthy donors (dated by TCRdb to the late 2010s). At the level of the whole study: An earlier analysis of approximately 600 of the donors reported 250 to 300 Gb of sequence data and more than 90 million unique TCR beta sequences from 150 million to 200 million T cells. Along with the roughly 610-subject first cohort, a separate validation cohort of over a hundred different subjects was used. All discovery cohort repertoires had been generated using a single sequencing platform. Donor age, sex, ethnicity and CMV serostatus were collected together with the repertoire data. To predict cytomegalovirus infection status, the study combined high-throughput TCR immunosequencing, statistical association of individual TCRs with disease status, and machine learning. Several DR-DQ haplotypes were handled as single units for association and clustering, since linkage in the cohort was strong. Of the 300 to 500 genotyped donors, 65% to 90% were placed in the genetic ancestry cluster associated with self-reported Caucasian donors. The number of donors typed differed by locus, with about 629-640 for A, B, C, DRB1 and DQB1, approximately 500 for DQA1, over 600 for DPA1, and some 450 for DPB1. The study used immunosequencing to profile the T cell repertoires of around 600 subjects and linked those repertoires to cytomegalovirus serostatus. Across 300 to 400 genotyped donors of the cohort, an average of approximately 240,000 unique TCR beta nucleotide sequences per donor were sequenced, and approximately 17% of those sequences were non-productive. A later genetic analysis took genome-wide SNP genotypes for about 65% of the roughly 670 donors and used that subset as a discovery cohort. A later analysis re-analyzed previously published TCR beta repertoires from approximately 670 donors and added high-resolution HLA genotyping to study TCR occurrence patterns. Roughly 300 gigabases of sequencing data and roughly 90 million unique TCR sequences were included in an early release covering around 650 HLA-typed donors. The study was designed to test whether signatures of past pathogen exposure could be identified by cataloging public T cell receptors. In an earlier analysis of over 550 of the donors, high-throughput TCR beta sequencing was used to judge whether each TCR beta V gene segment behaved as functional or pseudogenic. The later analysis used no new phenotypic data to find candidate immune exposures, relying instead on TCR beta sequences and their occurrence across donors. Both class I and class II loci were covered by HLA typing, at four-digit resolution. Overall results and qualifications from the work: The study listed 150 to 200 TCR beta chains as associated with cytomegalovirus. In both the original and validation cohorts, the classifier was reported to diagnose cytomegalovirus status with high specificity and sensitivity. Most CMV-associated TCR beta chains appeared to be HLA-restricted in a later analysis, and the HLA associations seemed to be driven largely by CMV exposure. A later analysis reported that several top co-occurrence clusters appeared linked to parvovirus B19, influenza, CMV and Epstein-Barr virus. The presence/absence analyses assumed that sequencing depth was roughly uniform across donors, and that assumption may not be true. In a later analysis, the rate of TCR association differed among HLA loci, with DRB1 alleles having the most associated TCRs and HLA-C alleles having the fewest. About 17 rarely observed V segments, including chromosome 9 orphons, were excluded from the earlier analysis of several hundred of the donors because counts were too low. V-gene and J-gene trimming of TCR beta chains was associated with a missense DCLRE1C variant in a later genetic analysis, and the association was replicated in an independent cohort. A later genetic analysis reported fewer N-insertions in productive TCRs among donors in an Asian-associated ancestry cluster than the roughly 700-donor mean. Across donors, most TCR sequences were observed very rarely, whereas some public TCRs were present in many individuals. In a later analysis, more than 15,000 TCR beta sequences were associated with specific HLA alleles at a false discovery rate of 0.05. It was suggested by the authors that the approach could potentially be generalized to other disease states and immunological phenotypes. The sequencing pipeline was judged likely to have produced a cluster of highly shared sequence variants as a technical artifact. A few of the identified cytomegalovirus-associated TCR beta chains were confirmed in vitro to be specific for cytomegalovirus antigens. HLA typing was unavailable for some donors at each locus, so association tests used only the typed subset. In this cohort, only TCR beta chains were sequenced, and detectable features were limited by the absence of alpha or paired-chain data. Broadly in line with IMGT annotations, most TCR beta V segments showed up in productive rearrangements about 87% or about 30% of the time in an earlier analysis of 587 of the donors. Immune exposure information for the cohort was limited to CMV serostatus. When HLA alleles, especially DR and DQ, strongly co-occurred, attributing TCR associations to individual alleles was difficult. Correlated functional status among segregating V segments might reflect linkage disequilibrium, but an unknown experimental factor could not be ruled out. A further reported finding was that TCR beta sequences accurately predicted the HLA-A and HLA-B alleles for most subjects in the first cohort. A later analysis found that HLA-associated TCR beta chains were more clonally expanded and had lower generation probabilities than equally common non-associated chains.

This clone was counted only a few times. No cognate antigen has been identified for it. Per-nucleotide qualities are absent, and no much larger clonotype sits a single base away. Libraries came from the immunoSEQ multiplex PCR assay. For the multiplex PCR, a mixture combining 60 forward primers for TCR Vbeta segments and 13 reverse primers for TCR Jbeta segments was used. Amplification of the CDR3 region of rearranged TCR beta genes was performed with a multiplex PCR assay on genomic DNA. Amplified TCR beta libraries were sequenced as 87-base-pair reads on the Illumina HiSeq System. In the authors' own workflow: A later analysis tallied around 82 million unique TCR beta chains across the roughly 610 repertoires, and about 12 million of those chains were shared by two or more donors. To remove PCR and sequencing errors, raw reads were error-corrected and collapsed into unique sequences using a nearest-neighbor algorithm that merged closely related sequences. To assign V, D and J gene segments, CDR3 sequences were aligned to IMGT reference sequences. For a sequence to be retained, a match of at least six nucleotides to both a V gene segment and a J gene segment was required. Rearrangements were called productive when the CDR3 lacked stop codons and stayed in frame with V and J; all others were non-productive. CDR3 was defined according to IMGT convention as the region running from the second conserved V-encoded cysteine to the conserved J-encoded phenylalanine. The earlier analysis of about 610 of the donors excluded sequences that lacked an unambiguous match to a single V gene segment. In an earlier analysis of several hundred of the donors, a V segment was called functional when productive rearrangements were above 56.7%, and segregating when the standard deviation between donors exceeded 5%. A statistical classification framework was built for diagnosing cytomegalovirus status from the catalog of TCR beta chain sequences. V and J gene assignment, in a later analysis, came from comparing TCR nucleotide sequences with IMGT/GENE-DB human TR gene sequences. A later analysis assigned CDR3 sequences and most-parsimonious VDJ recombination scenarios with the TCRdist pipeline. In a later analysis, each TCR beta chain was defined by its CDR3 amino acid sequence together with its V-gene family, and reads lacking a unique V-gene family were excluded. A later analysis removed 550 to 650 highly shared, low-generation-probability nucleotide sequences to deal with suspected cross-contamination and a sequencing artifact. For each public chain, a later analysis derived a clonal expansion index from normalized ranks of inferred template counts within each repertoire. In a later analysis, generation probabilities were computed with a VDJ recombination model fitted to out-of-frame rearrangements, and the resulting probabilities were checked against IGoR. In a later analysis, hypergeometric tests were used to score TCR-TCR, TCR-HLA and TCR-CMV co-occurrence, with a repertoire-size bias correction applied to TCR pairs. False discovery rates were estimated in a later analysis by permuting HLA or CMV assignments 20 times. In a later analysis, co-occurring TCRs were grouped using DBSCAN, and TCRdist sequence similarity was added for clustering within HLA-allele-positive subsets. Repertoires with fewer than 30,000 or more than 120,000 public chains were left out of co-occurrence clustering, as were a few repertoires with anomalous nucleotide sharing. TCRdb limited this immuneACCESS table to in-frame rearrangements with V and J called. A share of clones is missing; checked studies link under half to unresolved V genes, and the rest is unexplained. For V, J and clone size, that table is used; D and trimming come from the DNA. For this sample there are approximately 90,000 clones; roughly four fifths appear just once. In total, the top ten clones hold 3% to 4.5% of the sample.

The cohort consisted of 650 to 700 healthy bone marrow donors. All cohort members were sampled while nominally healthy, although unrecorded immune exposures were likely present. The donor tested CMV seronegative, placing the donor among the 352 seronegative members of the cohort. A peripheral blood sample was provided by each donor, and peripheral blood mononuclear cells were used for TCR beta sequencing. The Qiagen DNeasy Blood Extraction Kit was used to extract genomic DNA from the blood cell samples. The origin of this receptor is a man younger than 45 in good health and CMV-seronegative. Sequencing was done on a sample of PBMCs.

Here the CDR3 is given as CASSPPASGGTGYGYTF. Read as DNA, the sequence is TGTGCCAGCTCACCACCGGCCTCAGGGGGCACTGGCTATGGCTACACCTTC. This chain is built from TRBV18 and TRBJ1-2, with 8 middle bases fitting TRBD1. The cysteine opens and the phenylalanine closes a CDR3 of 17 amino acids. The DNA shown is the 51-base CDR3, in frame from base 1. Per the germline V gene, KGHSH is the CDR1 and LQKENI is the CDR2. Unmatched junction bases come to 10, with V trimmed by 0 bases and J by 4 bases.